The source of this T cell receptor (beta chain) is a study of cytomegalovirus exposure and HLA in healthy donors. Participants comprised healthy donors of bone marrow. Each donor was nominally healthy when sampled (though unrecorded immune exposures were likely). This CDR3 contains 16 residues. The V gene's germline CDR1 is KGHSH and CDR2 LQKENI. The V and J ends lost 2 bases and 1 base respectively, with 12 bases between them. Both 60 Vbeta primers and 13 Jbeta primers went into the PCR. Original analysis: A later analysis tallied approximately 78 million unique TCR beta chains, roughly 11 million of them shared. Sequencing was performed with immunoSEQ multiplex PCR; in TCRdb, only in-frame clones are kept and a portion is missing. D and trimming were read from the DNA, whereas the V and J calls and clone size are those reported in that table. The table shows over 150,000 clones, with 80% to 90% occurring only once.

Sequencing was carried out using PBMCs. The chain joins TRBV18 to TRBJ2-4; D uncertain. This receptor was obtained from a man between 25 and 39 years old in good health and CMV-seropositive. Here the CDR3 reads CASSPEYPRAKNIQYF. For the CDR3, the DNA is TGTGCCAGCTCACCAGAGTATCCCAGGGCCAAAAACATTCAGTACTTC.